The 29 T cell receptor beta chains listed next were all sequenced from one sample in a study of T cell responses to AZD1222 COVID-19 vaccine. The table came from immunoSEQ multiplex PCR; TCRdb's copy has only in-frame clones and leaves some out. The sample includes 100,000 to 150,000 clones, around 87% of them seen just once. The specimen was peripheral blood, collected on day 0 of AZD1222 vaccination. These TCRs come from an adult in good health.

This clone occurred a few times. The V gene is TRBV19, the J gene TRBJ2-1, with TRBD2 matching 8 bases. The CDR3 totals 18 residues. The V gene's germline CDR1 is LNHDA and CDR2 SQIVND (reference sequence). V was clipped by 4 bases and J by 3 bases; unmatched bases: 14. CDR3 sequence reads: CASSRHSPLADYYNEQFF. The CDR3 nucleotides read TGTGCCAGTAGTAGGCATTCGCCACTAGCGGATTACTACAATGAGCAGTTCTTC. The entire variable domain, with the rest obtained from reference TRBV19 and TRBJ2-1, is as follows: DGGITQSPKYLFRKEGQNVTLSCEQNLNHDAMYWYRQDPGQGLRLIYYSQIVNDFQKGDIAEGYSVSREKKESFPLTVTSAQKNPTAFYLCASSRHSPLADYYNEQFFGPGTRLTVL.

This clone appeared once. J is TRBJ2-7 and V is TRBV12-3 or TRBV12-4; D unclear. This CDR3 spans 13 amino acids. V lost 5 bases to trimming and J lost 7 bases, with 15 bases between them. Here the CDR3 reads CASSLMTGFEQYF. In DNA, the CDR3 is TGTGCCAGCAGTCTCATGACCGGTTTTGAGCAGTACTTC.

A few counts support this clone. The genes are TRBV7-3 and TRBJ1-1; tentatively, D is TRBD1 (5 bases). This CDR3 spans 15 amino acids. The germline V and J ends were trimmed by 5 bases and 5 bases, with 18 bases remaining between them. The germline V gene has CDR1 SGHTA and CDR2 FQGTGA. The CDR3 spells CASSPVGGARTEAFF. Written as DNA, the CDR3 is TGTGCCAGCAGCCCCGTGGGAGGGGCAAGGACTGAAGCTTTCTTT.

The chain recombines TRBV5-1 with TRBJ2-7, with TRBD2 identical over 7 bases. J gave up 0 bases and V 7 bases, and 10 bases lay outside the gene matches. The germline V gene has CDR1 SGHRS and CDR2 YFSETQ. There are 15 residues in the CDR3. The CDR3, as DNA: TGCGCCAGCTCCCCGGAGGGCGGGGGCTCCTACGAGCAGTACTTC. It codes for CASSPEGGGSYEQYF.

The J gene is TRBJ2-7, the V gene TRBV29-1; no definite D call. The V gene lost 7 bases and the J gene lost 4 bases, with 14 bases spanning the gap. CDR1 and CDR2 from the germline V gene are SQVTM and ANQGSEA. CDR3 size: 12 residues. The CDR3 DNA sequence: TGCAGCGCCGGCCTGGGGATTTACGAGCAGTACTTC. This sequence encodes CSAGLGIYEQYF.

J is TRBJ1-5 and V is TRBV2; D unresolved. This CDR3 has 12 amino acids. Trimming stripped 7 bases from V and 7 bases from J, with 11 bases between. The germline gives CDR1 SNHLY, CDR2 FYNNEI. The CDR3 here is CASNLAGQPQHF. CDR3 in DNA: TGTGCCAGCAATCTCGCGGGCCAGCCCCAGCATTTT.

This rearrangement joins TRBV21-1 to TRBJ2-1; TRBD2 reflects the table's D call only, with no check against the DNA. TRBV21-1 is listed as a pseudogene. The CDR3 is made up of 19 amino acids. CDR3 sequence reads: CASSKVDSLDSSSYNEQFF. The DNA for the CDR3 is TGTGCCAGCAGCAAAGTGGATAGCTTGGATTCCAGCTCCTACAATGAGCAGTTCTTC.

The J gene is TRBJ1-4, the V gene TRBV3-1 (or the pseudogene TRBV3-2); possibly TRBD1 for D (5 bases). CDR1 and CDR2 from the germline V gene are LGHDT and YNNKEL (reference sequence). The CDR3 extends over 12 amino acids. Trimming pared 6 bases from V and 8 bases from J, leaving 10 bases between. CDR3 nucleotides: TGTGCCAGCAGTGGGGGGGGAGAAAAACTGTTTTTT. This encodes CASSGGGEKLFF.

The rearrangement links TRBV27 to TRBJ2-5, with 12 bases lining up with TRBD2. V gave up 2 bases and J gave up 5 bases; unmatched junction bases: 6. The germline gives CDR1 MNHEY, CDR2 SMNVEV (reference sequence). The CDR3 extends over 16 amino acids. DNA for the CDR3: TGTGCCAGCAGTTTAACCGGACTAGCGGGAATGGAGACCCAGTACTTC. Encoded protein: CASSLTGLAGMETQYF.

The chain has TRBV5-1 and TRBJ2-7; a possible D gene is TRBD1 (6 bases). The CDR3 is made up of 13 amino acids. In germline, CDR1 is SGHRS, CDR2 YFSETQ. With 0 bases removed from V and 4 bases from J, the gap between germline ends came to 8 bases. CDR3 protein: CASSLVQGYEQYF. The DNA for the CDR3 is TGCGCCAGCAGCTTGGTACAGGGATACGAGCAGTACTTC.

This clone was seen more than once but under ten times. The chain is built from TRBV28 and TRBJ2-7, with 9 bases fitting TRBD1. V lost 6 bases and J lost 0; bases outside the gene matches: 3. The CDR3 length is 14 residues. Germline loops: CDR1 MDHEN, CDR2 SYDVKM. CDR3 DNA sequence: TGTGCCAGCAGCGGACAGGGGACCTCCTACGAGCAGTACTTC. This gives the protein CASSGQGTSYEQYF.

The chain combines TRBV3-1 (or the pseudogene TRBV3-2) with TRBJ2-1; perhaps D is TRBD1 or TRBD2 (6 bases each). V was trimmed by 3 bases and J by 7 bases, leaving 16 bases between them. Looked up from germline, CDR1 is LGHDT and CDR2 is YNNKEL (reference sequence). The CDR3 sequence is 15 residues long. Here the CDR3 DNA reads TGTGCCAGCAGCCACCCGGGGGCCCCTTCGAATGAGCAGTTCTTC. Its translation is CASSHPGAPSNEQFF.

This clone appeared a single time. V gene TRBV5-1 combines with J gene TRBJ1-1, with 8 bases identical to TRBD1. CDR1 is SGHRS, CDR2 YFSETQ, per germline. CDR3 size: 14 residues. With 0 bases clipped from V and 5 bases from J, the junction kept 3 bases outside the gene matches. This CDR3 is CASSLGTGWTEAFF. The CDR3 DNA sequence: TGCGCCAGCAGCTTGGGGACAGGGTGGACTGAAGCTTTCTTT.

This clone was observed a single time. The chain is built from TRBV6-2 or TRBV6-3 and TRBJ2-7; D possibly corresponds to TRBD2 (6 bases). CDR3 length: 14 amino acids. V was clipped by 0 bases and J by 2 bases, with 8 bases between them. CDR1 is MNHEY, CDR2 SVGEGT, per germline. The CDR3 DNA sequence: TGTGCCAGCAGTTACTCCCGGGAGCCCTACGAGCAGTACTTC. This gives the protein CASSYSREPYEQYF.

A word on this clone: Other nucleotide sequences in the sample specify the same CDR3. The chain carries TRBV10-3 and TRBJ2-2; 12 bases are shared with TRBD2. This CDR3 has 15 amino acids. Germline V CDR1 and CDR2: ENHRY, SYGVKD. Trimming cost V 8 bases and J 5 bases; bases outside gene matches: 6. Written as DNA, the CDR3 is TGTGCCATCCGGCCTAGCGGGGGGGGAACCGGGGAGCTGTTTTTT. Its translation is CAIRPSGGGTGELFF.

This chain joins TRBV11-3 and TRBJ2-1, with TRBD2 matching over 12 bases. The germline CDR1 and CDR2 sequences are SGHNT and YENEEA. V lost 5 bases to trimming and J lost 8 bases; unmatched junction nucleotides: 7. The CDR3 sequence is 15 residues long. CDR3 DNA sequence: TGTGCCAGCAGCGTCTCACTAGCGGGAGGCCATGAGCAGTTCTTC. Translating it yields CASSVSLAGGHEQFF.

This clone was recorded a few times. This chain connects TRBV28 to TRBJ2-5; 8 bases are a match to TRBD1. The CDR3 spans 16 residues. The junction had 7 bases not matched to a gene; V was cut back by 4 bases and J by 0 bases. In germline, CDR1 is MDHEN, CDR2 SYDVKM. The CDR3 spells CASSSLGTGDQETQYF. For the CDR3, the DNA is TGTGCCAGCAGTTCACTTGGGACAGGTGACCAAGAGACCCAGTACTTC. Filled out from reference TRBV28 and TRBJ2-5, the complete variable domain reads DVKVTQSSRYLVKRTGEKVFLECVQDMDHENMFWYRQDPGLGLRLIYFSYDVKMKEKGDIPEGYSVSREKKERFSLILESASTNQTSMYLCASSSLGTGDQETQYFGPGTRLLVL.

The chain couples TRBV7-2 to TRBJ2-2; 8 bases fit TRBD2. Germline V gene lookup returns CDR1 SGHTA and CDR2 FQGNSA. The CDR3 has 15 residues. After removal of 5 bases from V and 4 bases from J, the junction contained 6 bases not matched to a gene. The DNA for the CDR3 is TGTGCCAGCAGCCCCAGCGGGGGCCGCACCGGGGAGCTGTTTTTT. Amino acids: CASSPSGGRTGELFF.

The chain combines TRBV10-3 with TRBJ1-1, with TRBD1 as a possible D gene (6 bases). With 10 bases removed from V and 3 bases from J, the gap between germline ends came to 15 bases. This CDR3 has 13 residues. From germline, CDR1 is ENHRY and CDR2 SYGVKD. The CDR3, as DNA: TGTGCCACCGGCAGGGAGGGGGACACTGAAGCTTTCTTT. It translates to CATGREGDTEAFF.

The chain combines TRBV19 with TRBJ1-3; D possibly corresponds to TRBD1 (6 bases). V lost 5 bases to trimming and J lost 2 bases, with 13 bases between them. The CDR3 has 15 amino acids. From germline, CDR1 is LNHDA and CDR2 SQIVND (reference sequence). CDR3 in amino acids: CASSEQGSAGNTIYF. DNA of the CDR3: TGTGCCAGTAGTGAACAGGGATCTGCTGGAAACACCATATATTTT.

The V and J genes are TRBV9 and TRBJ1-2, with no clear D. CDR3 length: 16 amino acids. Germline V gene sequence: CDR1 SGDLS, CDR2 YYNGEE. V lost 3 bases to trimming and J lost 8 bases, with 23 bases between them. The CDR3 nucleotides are TGTGCCAGCAGCGGCTCGAATGGTTCTAATTCCCGAGGCTACACCTTC. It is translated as CASSGSNGSNSRGYTF.

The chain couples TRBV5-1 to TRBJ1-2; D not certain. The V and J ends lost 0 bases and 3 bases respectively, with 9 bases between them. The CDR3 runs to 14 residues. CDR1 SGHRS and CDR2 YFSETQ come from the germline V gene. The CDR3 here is CASSLVRGDYGYTF. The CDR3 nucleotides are TGCGCCAGCAGCTTGGTTCGGGGTGACTATGGCTACACCTTC.

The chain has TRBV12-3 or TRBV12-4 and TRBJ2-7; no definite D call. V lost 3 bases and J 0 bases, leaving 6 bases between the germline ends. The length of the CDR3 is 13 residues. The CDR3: CASSLHFSYEQYF. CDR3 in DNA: TGTGCCAGCAGTTTGCACTTCTCCTACGAGCAGTACTTC.

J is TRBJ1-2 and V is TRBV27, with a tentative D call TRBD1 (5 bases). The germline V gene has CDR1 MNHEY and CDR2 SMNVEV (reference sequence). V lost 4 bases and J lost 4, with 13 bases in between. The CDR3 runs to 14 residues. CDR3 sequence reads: CASSSQGRSYGYTF. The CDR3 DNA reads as TGTGCCAGCAGTTCCCAGGGTAGGAGCTATGGCTACACCTTC.

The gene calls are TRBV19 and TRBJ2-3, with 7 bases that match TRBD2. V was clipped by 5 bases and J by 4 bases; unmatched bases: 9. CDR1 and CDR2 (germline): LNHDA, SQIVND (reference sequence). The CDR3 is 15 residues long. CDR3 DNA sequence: TGTGCCAGTAGTCCCCGGTGGGGGGGTCCAGATACGCAGTATTTT. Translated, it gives CASSPRWGGPDTQYF.

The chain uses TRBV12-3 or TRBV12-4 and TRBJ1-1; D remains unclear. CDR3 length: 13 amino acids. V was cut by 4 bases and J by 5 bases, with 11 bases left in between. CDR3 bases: TGTGCCAGCAGTTACTCGGGTGGGACTGAAGCTTTCTTT. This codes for CASSYSGGTEAFF.

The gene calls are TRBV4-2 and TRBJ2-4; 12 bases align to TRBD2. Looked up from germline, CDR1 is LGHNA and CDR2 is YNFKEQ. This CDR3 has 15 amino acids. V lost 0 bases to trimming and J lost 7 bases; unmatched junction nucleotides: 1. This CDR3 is CASSQDLAGGNIQYF. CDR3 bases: TGTGCCAGCAGCCAAGATCTAGCGGGAGGGAACATTCAGTACTTC.

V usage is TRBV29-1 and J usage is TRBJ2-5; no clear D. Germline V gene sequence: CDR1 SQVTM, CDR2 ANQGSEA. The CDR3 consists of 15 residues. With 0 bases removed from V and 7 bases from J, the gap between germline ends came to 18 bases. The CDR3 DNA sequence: TGCAGCGTTGAAGATTCAGGACGTGGAATCGGGACCCAGTACTTC. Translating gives CSVEDSGRGIGTQYF.

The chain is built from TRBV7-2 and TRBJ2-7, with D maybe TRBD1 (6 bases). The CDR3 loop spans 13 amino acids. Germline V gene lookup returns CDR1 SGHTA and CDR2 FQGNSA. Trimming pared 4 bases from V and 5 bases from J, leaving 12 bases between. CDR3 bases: TGTGCCAGCAGCTACACAGGGTCAAACGAGCAGTACTTC. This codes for CASSYTGSNEQYF.